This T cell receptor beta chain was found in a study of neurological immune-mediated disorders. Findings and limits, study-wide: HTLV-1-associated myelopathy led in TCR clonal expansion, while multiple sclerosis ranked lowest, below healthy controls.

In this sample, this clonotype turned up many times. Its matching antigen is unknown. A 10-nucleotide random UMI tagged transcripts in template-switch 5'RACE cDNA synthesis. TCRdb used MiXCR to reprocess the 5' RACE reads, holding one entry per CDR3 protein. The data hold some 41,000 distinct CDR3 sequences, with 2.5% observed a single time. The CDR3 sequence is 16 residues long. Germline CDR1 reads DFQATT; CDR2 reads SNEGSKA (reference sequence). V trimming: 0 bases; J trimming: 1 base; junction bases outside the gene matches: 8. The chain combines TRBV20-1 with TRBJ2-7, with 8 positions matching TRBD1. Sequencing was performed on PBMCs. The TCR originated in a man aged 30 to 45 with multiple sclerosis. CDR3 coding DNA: TGCAGTGCTAGAGATTTCGACAGGGGAGATTCCTACGAGCAGTACTTC. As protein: CSARDFDRGDSYEQYF.